This TCR beta chain was sequenced for a study of blood T cell repertoires in COVID-19. Per the study methods: Nucleated cell number was recorded as an estimate derived from reference gene primer amplification. Method: immunoSEQ multiplex PCR; TCRdb's copy keeps in-frame clones and lacks some. The V and J calls and the clone size are those of that table, but D and trimming were determined from the DNA. The repertoire holds about 73,000 clones, with around 80% as singletons. This CDR3 has 14 amino acids. Trimming shortened V by 6 bases and J by 5 bases, and 14 bases separated the two germline ends. Germline V gene lookup returns CDR1 SNHLY and CDR2 FYNNEI. This clone came up once.

The sample consisted of peripheral blood. The chain couples TRBV2 to TRBJ1-5, with D tentatively TRBD1 (5 bases). This sequence was found in a man older than 75 with active or convalescent COVID-19. CDR3 DNA: TGTGCCAGCAGCGCCACGGGGGGGTATCAGCCCCAGCATTTT. This gives the protein CASSATGGYQPQHF.